This T cell receptor (beta chain) was sequenced during a study of T cell responses to AZD1222 COVID-19 vaccine. Study-wide results and caveats: Seropositive AZD1222 recipients at baseline numbered only 5 to 7. Donor demographics were predominantly white British with a female majority; clonal diversity may be underestimated.

Notes on this clone: The antigen is not known.

Per germline, CDR1 MNHEY and CDR2 SVGAGI. This CDR3 comprises 15 residues. V lost 9 bases and J 8 bases, leaving 22 bases between the germline ends. Produced via immunoSEQ multiplex PCR; TCRdb's table is partial and in-frame only. Of more than 65,000 clones in the sample, over 80% were seen once. Material: peripheral blood, obtained 28 days after the second AZD1222 dose. The chain is built from TRBV6-5 and TRBJ1-4, with D tentatively TRBD1 (5 bases). The sequence derives from an adult who received the AZD1222 COVID-19 vaccine. The CDR3 region is CASRGLGGAREKLFF. CDR3 nucleotide sequence: TGTGCCAGTCGGGGACTAGGAGGAGCGAGAGAAAAACTGTTTTTT.